The 4 T cell receptor beta chains below were found in one sample sequenced in a study of cytomegalovirus exposure and HLA in healthy donors. The PCR ran on 60 Vbeta and 13 Jbeta primers. The data were produced by immunoSEQ multiplex PCR, yet TCRdb's version contains in-frame clones alone and is incomplete. Altogether 90,000 to 130,000 clones are present, 70% to 80% being singletons, with the ten largest covering roughly 3%. The sample was PBMCs. The receptors derive from a woman aged 18-30 years in good health and CMV-seropositive.

This clone has just one count. The rearrangement uses TRBV5-1 and TRBJ1-1; no clear D. Per the germline V gene, CDR1 is SGHRS and CDR2 is YFSETQ. The length of the CDR3 is 13 residues. V dropped 3 bases and J dropped 1 base, with 7 bases sitting between them. CDR3 sequence: CASSSTRNTEAFF. CDR3 in DNA: TGCGCCAGCAGCTCTACTCGGAACACTGAAGCTTTCTTT.

The rearrangement links TRBV9 to TRBJ2-5, with D perhaps TRBD1 (6 bases). CDR3 size: 15 residues. The germline V gene encodes CDR1 SGDLS and CDR2 YYNGEE. Trimming stripped 0 bases from V and 4 bases from J, with 13 bases between. The CDR3 is CASSVEGGWGETQYF. CDR3 nucleotides: TGTGCCAGCAGCGTAGAAGGGGGATGGGGAGAGACCCAGTACTTC.

The chain combines TRBV5-4 with TRBJ1-2; maybe TRBD1 (6 bases). The CDR3 has 16 residues. Germline values: CDR1 SGHNT, CDR2 YYREEE (reference sequence). The ends were cut back, 0 bases at V and 8 bases at J, with 20 bases in the middle. CDR3 in amino acids: CASSLGSVQGRQGYTF. The CDR3 bases are TGTGCCAGCAGCTTGGGGTCTGTCCAGGGGCGGCAGGGCTACACCTTC.

This rearrangement joins TRBV7-2 to TRBJ2-5; a possible D gene is TRBD1 (6 bases). There are 16 residues in the CDR3. The V end lost 1 base, the J end lost 4 bases, and 16 bases lay between the germline ends. The germline gives CDR1 SGHTA, CDR2 FQGNSA. DNA for the CDR3: TGTGCCAGCAGCTTAGTGGGGGCGGGCGTGCTAGAGACCCAGTACTTC. Protein product: CASSLVGAGVLETQYF.